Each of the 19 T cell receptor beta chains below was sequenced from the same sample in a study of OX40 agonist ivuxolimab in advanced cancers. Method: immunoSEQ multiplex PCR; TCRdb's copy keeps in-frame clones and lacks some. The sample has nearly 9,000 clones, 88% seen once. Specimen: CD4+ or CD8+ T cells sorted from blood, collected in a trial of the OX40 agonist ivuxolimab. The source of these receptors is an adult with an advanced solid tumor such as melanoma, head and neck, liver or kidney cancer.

CDR3 loop: CASSLMAGELFF. CDR3 nucleotides: TGTGCCAGCAGTTTAATGGCCGGGGAGCTGTTTTTT. V is TRBV27 and J is TRBJ2-2; D not certain. This CDR3 is built from 12 residues. Deletions cut 2 bases from V and 6 bases from J, with 4 bases between. Germline CDR1 and CDR2: MNHEY and SMNVEV (reference sequence).

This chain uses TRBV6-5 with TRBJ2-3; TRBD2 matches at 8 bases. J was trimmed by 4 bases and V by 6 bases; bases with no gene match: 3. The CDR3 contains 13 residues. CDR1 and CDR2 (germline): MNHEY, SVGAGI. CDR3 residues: CASRAGVSDTQYF. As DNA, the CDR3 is TGTGCCAGCAGAGCGGGAGTGTCAGATACGCAGTATTTT.

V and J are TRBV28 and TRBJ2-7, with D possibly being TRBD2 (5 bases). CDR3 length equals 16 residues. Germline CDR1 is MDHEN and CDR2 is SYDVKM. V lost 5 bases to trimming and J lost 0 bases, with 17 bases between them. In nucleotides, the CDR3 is TGTGCCAGCAGTAACCGACTATCTCCGAGCTCCTACGAGCAGTACTTC. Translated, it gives CASSNRLSPSSYEQYF. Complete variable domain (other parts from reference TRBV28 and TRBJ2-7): DVKVTQSSRYLVKRTGEKVFLECVQDMDHENMFWYRQDPGLGLRLIYFSYDVKMKEKGDIPEGYSVSREKKERFSLILESASTNQTSMYLCASSNRLSPSSYEQYFGPGTRLTVT.

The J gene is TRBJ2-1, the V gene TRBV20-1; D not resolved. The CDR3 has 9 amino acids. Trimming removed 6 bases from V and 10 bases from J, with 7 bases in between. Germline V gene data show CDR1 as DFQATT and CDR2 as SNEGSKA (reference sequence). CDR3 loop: CSAAPEQFF. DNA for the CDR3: TGCAGTGCCGCCCCCGAGCAGTTCTTC.

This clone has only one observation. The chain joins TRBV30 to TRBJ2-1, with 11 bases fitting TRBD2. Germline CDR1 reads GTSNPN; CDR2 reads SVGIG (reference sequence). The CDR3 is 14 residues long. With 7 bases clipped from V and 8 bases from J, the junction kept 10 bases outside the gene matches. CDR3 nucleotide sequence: TGTGCCTCGACCACTAGCGGGAGTTTTGATGAGCAGTTCTTC. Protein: CASTTSGSFDEQFF.

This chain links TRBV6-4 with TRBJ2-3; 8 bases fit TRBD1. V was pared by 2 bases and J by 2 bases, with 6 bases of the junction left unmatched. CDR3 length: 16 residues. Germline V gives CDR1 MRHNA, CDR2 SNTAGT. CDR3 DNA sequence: TGTGCCAGCAGTGACCAAATTCAGGGGGCCACAGATACGCAGTATTTT. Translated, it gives CASSDQIQGATDTQYF.

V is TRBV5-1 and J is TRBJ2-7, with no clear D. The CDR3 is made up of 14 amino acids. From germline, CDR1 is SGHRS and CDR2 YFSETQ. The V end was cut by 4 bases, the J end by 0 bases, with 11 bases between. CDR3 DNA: TGCGCCAGCAGCGGTGGATTCTACTCCTACGAGCAGTACTTC. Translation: CASSGGFYSYEQYF.

Here the CDR3 DNA reads TGTGCCAGCAGCTTTTCTCCGGGACGGAGGACTAGCACAGATACGCAGTATTTT. This translates into CASSFSPGRRTSTDTQYF. The chain uses TRBV5-6 and TRBJ2-3; D is possibly TRBD1 or TRBD2 (5 bases each). The CDR3 contains 18 residues. With 2 bases removed from V and 0 bases from J, the gap between germline ends came to 19 bases. CDR1 is SGHDT and CDR2 is YYEEEE in the germline V gene.

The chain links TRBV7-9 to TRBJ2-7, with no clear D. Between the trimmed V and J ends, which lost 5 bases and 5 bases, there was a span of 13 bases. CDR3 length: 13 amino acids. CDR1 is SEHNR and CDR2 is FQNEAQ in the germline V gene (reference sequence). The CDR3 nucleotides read TGTGCCAGCAGCCCTGGATCGGTGGACGAGCAGTACTTC. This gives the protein CASSPGSVDEQYF. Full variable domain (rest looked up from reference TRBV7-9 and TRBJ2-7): DTGVSQNPRHKITKRGQNVTFRCDPISEHNRLYWYRQTLGQGPEFLTYFQNEAQLEKSRLLSDRFSAERPKGSFSTLEIQRTEQGDSAMYLCASSPGSVDEQYFGPGTRLTVT.

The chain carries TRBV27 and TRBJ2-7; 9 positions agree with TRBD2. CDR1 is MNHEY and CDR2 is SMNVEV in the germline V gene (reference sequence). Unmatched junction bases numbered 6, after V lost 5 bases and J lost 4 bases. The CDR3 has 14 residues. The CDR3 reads CASSHSGSGYEQYF. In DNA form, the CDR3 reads TGTGCCAGCAGTCATAGCGGGAGTGGATACGAGCAGTACTTC.

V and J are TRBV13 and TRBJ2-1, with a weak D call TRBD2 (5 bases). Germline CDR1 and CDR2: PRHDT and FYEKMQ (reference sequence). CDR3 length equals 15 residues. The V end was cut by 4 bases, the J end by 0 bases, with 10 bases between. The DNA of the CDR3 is TGTGCCAGCAGCTCCGACCGGGACTCCTACAATGAGCAGTTCTTC. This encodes CASSSDRDSYNEQFF.

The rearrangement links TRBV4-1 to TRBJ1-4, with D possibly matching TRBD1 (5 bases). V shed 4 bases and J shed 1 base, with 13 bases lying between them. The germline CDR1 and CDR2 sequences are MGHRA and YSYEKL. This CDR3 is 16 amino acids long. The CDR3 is CASSPRLQGTNEKLFF. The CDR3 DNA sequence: TGCGCCAGCAGCCCCCGACTGCAGGGAACTAATGAAAAACTGTTTTTT.

CDR3 loop: CASVTGTPAKNIQYF. The DNA of the CDR3 is TGTGCCAGCGTAACCGGGACACCAGCCAAAAACATTCAGTACTTC. V is TRBV28 and J is TRBJ2-4; D might be TRBD1 (6 bases). Germline V gene sequence: CDR1 MDHEN, CDR2 SYDVKM. Trimming stripped 8 bases from V and 0 bases from J, with 14 bases between. This CDR3 has 15 residues.

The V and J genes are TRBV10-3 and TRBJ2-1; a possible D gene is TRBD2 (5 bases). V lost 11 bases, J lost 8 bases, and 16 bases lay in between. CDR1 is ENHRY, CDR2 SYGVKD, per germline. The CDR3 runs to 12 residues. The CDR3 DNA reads TGTGCCTCTTCGGACTTGGGGTATGAGCAGTTCTTC. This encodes CASSDLGYEQFF.

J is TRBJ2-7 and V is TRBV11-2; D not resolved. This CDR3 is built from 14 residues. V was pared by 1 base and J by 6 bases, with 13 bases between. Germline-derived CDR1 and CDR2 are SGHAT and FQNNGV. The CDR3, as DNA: TGTGCCAGCAGCTTAGGCCAGCTTCATCCCGAGCAGTACTTC. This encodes CASSLGQLHPEQYF.

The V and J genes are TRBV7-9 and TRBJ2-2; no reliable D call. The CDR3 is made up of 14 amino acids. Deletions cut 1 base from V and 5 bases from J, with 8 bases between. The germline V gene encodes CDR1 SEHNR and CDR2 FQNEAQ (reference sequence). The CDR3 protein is CASSLVDATGELFF. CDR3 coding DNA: TGTGCCAGCAGCTTAGTCGATGCAACCGGGGAGCTGTTTTTT.

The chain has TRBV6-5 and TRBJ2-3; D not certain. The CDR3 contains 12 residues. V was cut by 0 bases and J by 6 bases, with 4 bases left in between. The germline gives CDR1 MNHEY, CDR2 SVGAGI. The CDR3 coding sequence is TGTGCCAGCAGTTACTCGGGGGATACGCAGTATTTT. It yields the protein CASSYSGDTQYF.

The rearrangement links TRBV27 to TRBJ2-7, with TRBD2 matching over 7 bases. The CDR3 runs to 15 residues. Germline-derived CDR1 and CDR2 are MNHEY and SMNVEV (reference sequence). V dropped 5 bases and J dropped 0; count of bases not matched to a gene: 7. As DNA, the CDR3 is TGTGCCAGCAGTACGGCCTGGGGGGGCTCCTACGAGCAGTACTTC. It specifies CASSTAWGGSYEQYF.

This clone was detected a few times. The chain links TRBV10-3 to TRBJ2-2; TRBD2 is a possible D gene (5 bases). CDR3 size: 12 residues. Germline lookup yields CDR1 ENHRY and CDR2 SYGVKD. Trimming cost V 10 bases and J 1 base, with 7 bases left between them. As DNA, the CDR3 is TGTGCCACCGGACTGAACACCGGGGAGCTGTTTTTT. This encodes CATGLNTGELFF.